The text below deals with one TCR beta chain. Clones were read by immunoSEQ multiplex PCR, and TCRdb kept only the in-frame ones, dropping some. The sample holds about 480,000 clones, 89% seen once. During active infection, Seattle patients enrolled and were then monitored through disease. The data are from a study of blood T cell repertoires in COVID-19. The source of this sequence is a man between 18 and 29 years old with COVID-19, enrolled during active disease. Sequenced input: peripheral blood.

The CDR3 DNA reads as TGTGCCAGCAGCTTAAGGAGTAACCAAGAGACCCAGTACTTC. As protein: CASSLRSNQETQYF. V and J are TRBV7-9 and TRBJ2-5; D remains unclear. Germline V gives CDR1 SEHNR, CDR2 FQNEAQ (reference sequence). Deletions cut 2 bases from V and 0 bases from J, with 7 bases between. The CDR3 length is 14 residues.